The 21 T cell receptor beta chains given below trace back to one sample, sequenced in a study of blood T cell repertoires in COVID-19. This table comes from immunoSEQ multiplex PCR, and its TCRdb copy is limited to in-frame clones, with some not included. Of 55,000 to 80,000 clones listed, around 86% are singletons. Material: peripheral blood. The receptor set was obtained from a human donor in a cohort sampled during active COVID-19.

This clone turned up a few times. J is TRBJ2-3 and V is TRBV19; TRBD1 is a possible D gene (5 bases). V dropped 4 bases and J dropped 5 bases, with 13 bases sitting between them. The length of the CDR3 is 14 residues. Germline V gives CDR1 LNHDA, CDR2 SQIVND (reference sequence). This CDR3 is CASSTGAKGDTQYF. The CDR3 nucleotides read TGTGCCAGTAGTACTGGGGCAAAGGGAGATACGCAGTATTTT.

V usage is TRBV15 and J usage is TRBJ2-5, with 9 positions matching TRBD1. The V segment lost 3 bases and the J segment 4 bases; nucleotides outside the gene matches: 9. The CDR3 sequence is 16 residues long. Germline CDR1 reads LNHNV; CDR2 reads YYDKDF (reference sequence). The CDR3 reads CATSREGQGVGETQYF. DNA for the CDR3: TGTGCCACCAGCAGGGAGGGACAGGGCGTAGGAGAGACCCAGTACTTC. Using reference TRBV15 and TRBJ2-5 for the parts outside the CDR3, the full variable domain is DAMVIQNPRYQVTQFGKPVTLSCSQTLNHNVMYWYQQKSSQAPKLLFHYYDKDFNNEADTPDNFQSRRPNTSFCFLDIRSPGLGDTAMYLCATSREGQGVGETQYFGPGTRLLVL.

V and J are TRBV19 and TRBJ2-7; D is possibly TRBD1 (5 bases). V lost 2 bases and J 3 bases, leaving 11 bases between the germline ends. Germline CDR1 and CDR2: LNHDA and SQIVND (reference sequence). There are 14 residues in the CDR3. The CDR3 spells CASSISDTVYEQYF. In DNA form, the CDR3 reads TGTGCCAGTAGTATATCGGACACAGTCTACGAGCAGTACTTC.

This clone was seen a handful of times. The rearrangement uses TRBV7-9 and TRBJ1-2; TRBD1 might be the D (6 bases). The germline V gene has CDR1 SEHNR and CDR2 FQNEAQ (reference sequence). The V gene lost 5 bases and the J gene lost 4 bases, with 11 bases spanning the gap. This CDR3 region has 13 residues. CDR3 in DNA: TGTGCCAGCAGCCAAGGACAGTTCTATGGCTACACCTTC. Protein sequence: CASSQGQFYGYTF.

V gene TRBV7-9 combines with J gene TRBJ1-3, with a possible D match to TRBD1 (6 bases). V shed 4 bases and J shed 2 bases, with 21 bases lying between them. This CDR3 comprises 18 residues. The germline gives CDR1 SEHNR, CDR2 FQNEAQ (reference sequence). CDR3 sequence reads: CASSSQMGGLIAGNTIYF. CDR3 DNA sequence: TGTGCCAGCAGCTCACAGATGGGGGGGCTAATAGCTGGAAACACCATATATTTT.

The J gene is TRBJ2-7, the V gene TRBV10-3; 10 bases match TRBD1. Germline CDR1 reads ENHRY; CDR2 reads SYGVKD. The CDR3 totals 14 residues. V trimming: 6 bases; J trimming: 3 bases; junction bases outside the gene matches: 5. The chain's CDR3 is CAIRTGGNLYEQYF. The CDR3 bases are TGTGCCATCAGGACAGGGGGCAACCTCTACGAGCAGTACTTC.

CDR3 DNA sequence: TGTGCCAGCAGCTTAGCGCCCGGACAGGGTGGCACAGATACGCAGTATTTT. Protein product: CASSLAPGQGGTDTQYF. The chain has TRBV7-9 and TRBJ2-3, with 8 bases aligning to TRBD1. CDR1 is SEHNR and CDR2 is FQNEAQ in the germline V gene (reference sequence). V shed 0 bases and J 1 base; nucleotides not matched to a gene: 6. The CDR3 contains 17 residues.

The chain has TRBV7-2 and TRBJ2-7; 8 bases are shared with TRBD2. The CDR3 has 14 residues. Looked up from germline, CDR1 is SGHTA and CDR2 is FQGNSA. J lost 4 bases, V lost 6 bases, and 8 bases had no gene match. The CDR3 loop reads CASRGAGAGYEQYF. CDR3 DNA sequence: TGTGCCAGCAGGGGAGCGGGGGCAGGTTACGAGCAGTACTTC.

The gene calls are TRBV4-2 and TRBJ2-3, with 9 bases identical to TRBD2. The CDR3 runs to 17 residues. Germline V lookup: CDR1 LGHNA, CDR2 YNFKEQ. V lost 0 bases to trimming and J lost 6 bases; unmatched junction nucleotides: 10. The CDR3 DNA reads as TGTGCCAGCAGCCAAGAGTTAGGCGGGGGGGCCCGGGATACGCAGTATTTT. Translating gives CASSQELGGGARDTQYF.

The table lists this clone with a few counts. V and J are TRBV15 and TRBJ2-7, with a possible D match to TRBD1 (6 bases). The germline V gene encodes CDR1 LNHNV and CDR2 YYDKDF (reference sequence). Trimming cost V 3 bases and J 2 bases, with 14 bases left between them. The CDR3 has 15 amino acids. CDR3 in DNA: TGTGCCACCAGCAGTAGTGTGGACAGAACCTACGAGCAGTACTTC. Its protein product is CATSSSVDRTYEQYF.

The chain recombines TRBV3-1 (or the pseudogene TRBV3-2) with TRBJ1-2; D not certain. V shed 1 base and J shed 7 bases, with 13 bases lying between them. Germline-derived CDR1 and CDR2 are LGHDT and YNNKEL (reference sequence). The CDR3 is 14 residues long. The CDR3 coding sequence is TGTGCCAGCAGCCAAGGCCAGAACGAAGTTGGCTACACCTTC. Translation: CASSQGQNEVGYTF.

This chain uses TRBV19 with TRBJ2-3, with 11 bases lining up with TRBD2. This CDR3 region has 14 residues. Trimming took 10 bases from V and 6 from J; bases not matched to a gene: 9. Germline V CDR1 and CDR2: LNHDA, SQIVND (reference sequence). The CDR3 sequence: CAIPSGGPWDTQYF. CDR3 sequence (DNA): TGTGCCATTCCTAGCGGGGGGCCCTGGGATACGCAGTATTTT.

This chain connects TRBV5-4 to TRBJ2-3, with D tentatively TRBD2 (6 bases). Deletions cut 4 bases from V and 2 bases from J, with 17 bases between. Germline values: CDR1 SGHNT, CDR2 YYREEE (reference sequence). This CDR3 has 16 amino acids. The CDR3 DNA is TGTGCCAGCAGCCACATGAGCGGGCGGAACACAGATACGCAGTATTTT. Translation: CASSHMSGRNTDTQYF.

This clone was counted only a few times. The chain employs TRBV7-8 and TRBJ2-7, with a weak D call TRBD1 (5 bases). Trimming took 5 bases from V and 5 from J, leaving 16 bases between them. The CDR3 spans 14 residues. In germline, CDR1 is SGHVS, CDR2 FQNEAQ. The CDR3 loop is CASSNPGYLNEQYF. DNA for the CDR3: TGTGCCAGCAGCAACCCAGGGTACTTAAACGAGCAGTACTTC.

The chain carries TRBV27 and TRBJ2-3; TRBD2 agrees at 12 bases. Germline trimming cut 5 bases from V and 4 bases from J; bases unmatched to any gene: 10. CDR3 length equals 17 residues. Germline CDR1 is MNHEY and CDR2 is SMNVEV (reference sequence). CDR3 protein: CASSTLRLAGVPDTQYF. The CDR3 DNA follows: TGTGCCAGCAGTACCCTCCGACTAGCGGGGGTCCCAGATACGCAGTATTTT.

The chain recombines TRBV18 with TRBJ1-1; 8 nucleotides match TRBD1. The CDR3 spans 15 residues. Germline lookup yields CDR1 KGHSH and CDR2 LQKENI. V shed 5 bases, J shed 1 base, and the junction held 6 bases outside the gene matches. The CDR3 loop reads CASSYTTGANTEAFF. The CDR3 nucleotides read TGTGCCAGCTCATACACGACAGGGGCGAACACTGAAGCTTTCTTT.

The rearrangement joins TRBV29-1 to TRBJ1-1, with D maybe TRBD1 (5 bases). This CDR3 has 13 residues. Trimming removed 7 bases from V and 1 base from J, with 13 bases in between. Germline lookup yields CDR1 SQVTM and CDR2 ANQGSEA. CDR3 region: CSAPGQQNTEAFF. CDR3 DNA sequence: TGCAGCGCCCCTGGACAACAGAACACTGAAGCTTTCTTT.

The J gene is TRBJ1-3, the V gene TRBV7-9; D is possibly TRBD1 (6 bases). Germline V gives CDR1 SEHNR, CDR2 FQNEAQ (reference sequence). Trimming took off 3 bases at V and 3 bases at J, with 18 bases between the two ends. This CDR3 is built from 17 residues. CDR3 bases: TGTGCCAGCAGCTTGACCCTTTCAGGGGATGGTGGAAACACCATATATTTT. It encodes CASSLTLSGDGGNTIYF.

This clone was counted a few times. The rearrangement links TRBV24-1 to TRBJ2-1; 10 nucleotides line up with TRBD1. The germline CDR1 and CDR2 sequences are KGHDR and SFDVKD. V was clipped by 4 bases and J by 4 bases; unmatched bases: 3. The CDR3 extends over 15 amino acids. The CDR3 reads CATSDPGQGYNEQFF. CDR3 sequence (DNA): TGTGCCACCAGTGACCCGGGACAGGGGTACAATGAGCAGTTCTTC.

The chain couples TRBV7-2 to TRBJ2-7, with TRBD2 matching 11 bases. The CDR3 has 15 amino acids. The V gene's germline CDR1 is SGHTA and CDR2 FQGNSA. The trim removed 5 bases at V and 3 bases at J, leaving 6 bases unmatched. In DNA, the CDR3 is TGTGCCAGCAGCAACCATAGCGGGGGGGGCTACGAGCAGTACTTC. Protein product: CASSNHSGGGYEQYF.

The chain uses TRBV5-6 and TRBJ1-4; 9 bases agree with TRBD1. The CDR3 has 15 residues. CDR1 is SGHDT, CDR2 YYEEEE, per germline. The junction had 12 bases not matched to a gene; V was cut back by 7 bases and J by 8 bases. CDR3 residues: CASGGQGTLGEKLFF. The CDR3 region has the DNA TGTGCCAGCGGAGGACAGGGGACTTTGGGCGAAAAACTGTTTTTT.